A single sample is the source of the 2 T cell receptor beta chains below, sequenced in a study of blood T cell repertoires in COVID-19 (dated by TCRdb to 2018 to 2021). The receptor library was made with the immunoSEQ multiplex PCR assay. TCRdb holds this immuneACCESS table with in-frame rearrangements only. Some clones are missing; in checked studies, unresolved V genes explain under half, and the rest has no known cause. The sample records roughly 500,000 clones, nearly 90% of which are singletons. The biggest ten clones account for roughly 0.84% of the sample. Sequencing input: peripheral blood. The receptor source for this set is a man aged 18 to 29 with COVID-19, enrolled during active disease.

This chain links TRBV11-2 with TRBJ2-3; 7 bases match TRBD1. The junction had 7 bases not matched to a gene; V was cut back by 5 bases and J by 5 bases. The germline V gene has CDR1 SGHAT and CDR2 FQNNGV. The CDR3 consists of 14 residues. CDR3 nucleotide sequence: TGTGCCAGCAGCCCCCGACAGGGTCAAGATACGCAGTATTTT. Encoded protein: CASSPRQGQDTQYF. The full variable domain, with the rest looked up from reference TRBV11-2 and TRBJ2-3, is EAGVAQSPRYKIIEKRQSVAFWCNPISGHATLYWYQQILGQGPKLLIQFQNNGVVDDSQLPKDRFSAERLKGVDSTLKIQPAKLEDSAVYLCASSPRQGQDTQYFGPGTRLTVL.

The rearrangement uses TRBV19 and TRBJ2-3; 7 bases map to TRBD2. The CDR3 covers 14 residues. Per the germline V gene, CDR1 is LNHDA and CDR2 is SQIVND (reference sequence). Unmatched junction bases numbered 3, after V lost 4 bases and J lost 2 bases. The CDR3 nucleotides read TGTGCCAGTAGTACCACTAGCGCCACAGATACGCAGTATTTT. The encoded protein is CASSTTSATDTQYF.